This entry features one TCR beta chain sequence. This entry comes from a study of neurological immune-mediated disorders. From the 5' RACE reads, TCRdb called clonotypes with MiXCR, one entry per CDR3 protein. Counted here are about 78,000 distinct CDR3 sequences, less than 5.5% occurring once; the ten biggest clones make up 2.2%. The CDR3 has 14 residues. Germline loops: CDR1 SGHVS, CDR2 FQNEAQ. Germline trimming cut 9 bases from V and 2 bases from J; bases unmatched to any gene: 7. Material for sequencing was PBMCs. The V gene is TRBV7-8, the J gene TRBJ1-5; TRBD1 agrees at 7 bases. The receptor comes from a woman in her thirties with multiple sclerosis. CDR3 sequence (DNA): TGTGCCAGTCGTGAGGGGGCTGGCAATCAGCCCCAGCATTTT. Its translation is CASREGAGNQPQHF.